Each of the 18 T cell receptor beta chains below was sequenced from the same sample in a study of T cell repertoires in aging, cancer and after chemotherapy (dated by TCRdb to about 2019). Instrument used: Illumina MiSeq. Rearranged TRB sequences spanning V, D and J segments were amplified in a multiplex touch-down PCR with a mixed TRB-A/B primer pool. TCRdb's own reprocessing of the public reads used fastp at Q25 and MiXCR and kept productive beta chains. Each entry is one CDR3 protein sequence, shown with its most common DNA and genes. The sample includes some 4,500 distinct CDR3 sequences, with over 25% observed a single time. The top ten clonotypes cover approximately 45% of the sample. Genomic DNA extracted from peripheral blood, rather than sorted cells or RNA, was used as the source for amplification of TCR beta rearrangements. Specimen: blood. The receptors originated from a human donor with a blood cancer.

This clonotype was recorded a few times. The chain links TRBV6-5 to TRBJ2-3, with a tentative D call TRBD2 (5 bases). The CDR3 length is 18 residues. Per the germline V gene, CDR1 is MNHEY and CDR2 is SVGAGI. V was pared by 5 bases and J by 0 bases, with 21 bases between. CDR3 sequence reads: CASSRTQAPAASTDTQYF. CDR3 sequence (DNA): TGTGCCAGCAGTAGAACGCAAGCCCCAGCGGCTAGCACAGATACGCAGTATTTT.

This clonotype rates as medium-sized. The chain links TRBV6-1 to TRBJ2-7; TRBD2 matches at 11 bases. Trimming at V came to 4 bases and at J to 3 bases, leaving 2 bases not matched to a gene. The CDR3 is 14 residues long. Looked up from germline, CDR1 is MNHNS and CDR2 is SASEGT. CDR3 bases: TGTGCCAGCAGTGCGACTAGCGGGGTCTACGAGCAGTACTTC. It is translated as CASSATSGVYEQYF.

This chain links TRBV6-1 with TRBJ1-2; possibly TRBD1 for D (6 bases). Germline values: CDR1 MNHNS, CDR2 SASEGT. With 1 base removed from V and 3 bases from J, the gap between germline ends came to 9 bases. The CDR3 loop spans 14 amino acids. CDR3 protein: CASSEGGLYYGYTF. The CDR3 DNA sequence: TGTGCCAGCAGTGAAGGGGGGCTCTACTATGGCTACACCTTC.

The genes are TRBV30 and TRBJ2-7; tentatively, D is TRBD1 or TRBD2 (5 bases each). V lost 5 bases to trimming and J lost 3 bases, with 14 bases between them. Germline V gene sequence: CDR1 GTSNPN, CDR2 SVGIG (reference sequence). This CDR3 comprises 13 residues. CDR3 in amino acids: CAWLGDLDYEQYF. Here the CDR3 DNA reads TGTGCCTGGTTGGGGGATTTGGACTACGAGCAGTACTTC.

This clonotype was counted a few times. The chain recombines TRBV10-3 with TRBJ2-7; no reliable D call. The V gene's germline CDR1 is ENHRY and CDR2 SYGVKD. The CDR3 totals 11 residues. The germline V and J ends were trimmed by 4 bases and 2 bases, with 3 bases remaining between them. CDR3 in amino acids: CAISGTYEQYF. In nucleotides, the CDR3 is TGTGCCATCAGTGGAACCTACGAGCAGTACTTC.

The V gene is TRBV5-4, the J gene TRBJ2-1; D ambiguous. This CDR3 is 11 amino acids long. V was trimmed by 5 bases and J by 4 bases, leaving 4 bases between them. Germline V gene data show CDR1 as SGHNT and CDR2 as YYREEE (reference sequence). This CDR3 reads CASSYYNEQFF. CDR3 coding DNA: TGTGCCAGCAGTTATTACAATGAGCAGTTCTTC.

Within the sample, this clonotype is medium-sized. This chain uses TRBV6-5 with TRBJ1-2; D possibly corresponds to TRBD1 (5 bases). Germline V gives CDR1 MNHEY, CDR2 SVGAGI. The germline V and J ends were trimmed by 6 bases and 7 bases, with 15 bases remaining between them. The CDR3 is 13 amino acids. CDR3 sequence reads: CASRTGGVGGYTF. The CDR3 nucleotides read TGTGCCAGCAGAACGGGGGGGGTAGGTGGCTACACCTTC.

The chain has TRBV19 and TRBJ2-1; TRBD2 agrees at 7 bases. The CDR3 is 18 amino acids. V trimming: 7 bases; J trimming: 1 base; junction bases outside the gene matches: 16. Germline V gives CDR1 LNHDA, CDR2 SQIVND (reference sequence). The CDR3 loop reads CASKEGAGRYRSYNEQFF. As DNA, the CDR3 is TGTGCCAGTAAGGAAGGAGCGGGGAGGTATCGATCCTACAATGAGCAGTTCTTC.

The chain carries TRBV6-1 and TRBJ2-1; the D gene is possibly TRBD1 (6 bases). Germline CDR1 MNHNS, CDR2 SASEGT. The CDR3 totals 13 residues. V was shortened by 6 bases and J by 4 bases, with 10 bases between the two germline ends. In DNA, the CDR3 is TGTGCCAGCAGCAGAGACAGGTACAATGAGCAGTTCTTC. It yields the protein CASSRDRYNEQFF.

In its sample, this clonotype ranks as medium-sized (0.01 to 0.1%). The V call is TRBV6-5, the J call TRBJ2-5; 8 bases align to TRBD2. Germline CDR1 reads MNHEY; CDR2 reads SVGAGI. The CDR3 covers 13 residues. The V and J ends lost 4 bases and 5 bases, in that order; junction bases with no gene match: 3. In nucleotides, the CDR3 is TGTGCCAGCAGTTTCGGGGGGGCGGAGACCCAGTACTTC. It codes for CASSFGGAETQYF.

The J gene is TRBJ2-1, the V gene TRBV5-4; D is possibly TRBD1 or TRBD2 (5 bases each). In germline, CDR1 is SGHNT, CDR2 YYREEE (reference sequence). The V gene lost 1 base and the J gene lost 5 bases, with 19 bases spanning the gap. The CDR3 contains 17 residues. CDR3: CASSLSYMGPRHNEQFF. The CDR3 nucleotides are TGTGCCAGCAGCTTGTCATATATGGGACCCCGACACAATGAGCAGTTCTTC.

This clonotype was observed a handful of times. V gene TRBV6-6 combines with J gene TRBJ2-3; D is possibly TRBD2 (5 bases). CDR1 is MNHNY and CDR2 is SVGAGI in the germline V gene (reference sequence). Trimming pared 0 bases from V and 2 bases from J, leaving 18 bases between. This CDR3 has 18 amino acids. CDR3 bases: TGTGCCAGCAGTTACTCGACTGAGTCGGGATGGGACACAGATACGCAGTATTTT. Translated, it gives CASSYSTESGWDTDTQYF.

The chain links TRBV18 to TRBJ2-5; 9 bases align to TRBD2. The J segment lost 5 bases and the V segment lost 6 bases, leaving 7 bases of the junction unmatched. The length of the CDR3 is 14 residues. CDR1 is KGHSH, CDR2 LQKENI, per germline. The CDR3 protein is CASSSSGAGETQYF. The CDR3 DNA reads as TGTGCCAGCTCGTCTAGCGGGGCCGGGGAGACCCAGTACTTC.

This clonotype was seen a few times. J is TRBJ1-1 and V is TRBV6-1; 7 bases line up with TRBD1. V dropped 7 bases and J dropped 1; count of bases not matched to a gene: 3. The CDR3 runs 13 residues. CDR1 MNHNS and CDR2 SASEGT come from the germline V gene. The CDR3 nucleotides are TGTGCCAGCACAAGACAGGGGAACACTGAAGCTTTCTTT. The encoded protein is CASTRQGNTEAFF.

In this sample, this clonotype turned up a few times. The germline gene is not matched at one end of the junction; a read error may be the cause. The CDR3 nucleotides are TGTGCCAGTAGACCGAAAACTCATCGCCGGGACAGGGCAATCTTC. Translation gives CASRPKTHRRDRAIF. The rearrangement uses TRBV19 and TRBJ2-7, with TRBD1 identical over 9 bases. Germline assignment: CDR1 LNHDA and CDR2 SQIVND (reference sequence). This CDR3 contains 15 residues. Together with reference TRBV19 and TRBJ2-7, the CDR3 gives the full variable domain: DGGITQSPKYLFRKEGQNVTLSCEQNLNHDAMYWYRQDPGQGLRLIYYSQIVNDFQKGDIAEGYSVSREKKESFPLTVTSAQKNPTAFYLCASRPKTHRRDRAIFGPGTRLTVT.

The chain employs TRBV6-6 and TRBJ1-1; TRBD1 might be the D (6 bases). Trimming stripped 2 bases from V and 4 bases from J, with 8 bases between. Germline values: CDR1 MNHNY, CDR2 SVGAGI (reference sequence). The CDR3 has 13 amino acids. This CDR3 reads CASSYKGGTEAFF. The CDR3 nucleotides are TGTGCCAGCAGTTACAAGGGGGGCACTGAAGCTTTCTTT.

This clonotype is labeled medium-sized. The rearrangement joins TRBV11-3 to TRBJ2-5, with 8 positions matching TRBD2. Trimming cost V 5 bases and J 5 bases; bases outside gene matches: 10. CDR1 SGHNT and CDR2 YENEEA come from the germline V gene. This CDR3 contains 15 residues. The CDR3 spells CASSPGSGRGETQYF. Written as DNA, the CDR3 is TGTGCCAGCAGCCCTGGTTCCGGGAGGGGGGAGACCCAGTACTTC.

By sample share, this clonotype is medium-sized. The chain is built from TRBV30 and TRBJ1-4, with a weak D call TRBD1 (6 bases). CDR1 and CDR2 from the germline V gene are GTSNPN and SVGIG (reference sequence). Trimming stripped 3 bases from V and 11 bases from J, with 13 bases between. The CDR3 has 12 residues. The CDR3 region has the DNA TGTGCCTGGAGCGGGCAGGGGATGAAACTGTTTTTT. Its translation: CAWSGQGMKLFF.